This T cell receptor beta chain was sequenced in a study of T cell changes during pregnancy in multiple sclerosis. The assay was immunoSEQ multiplex PCR, and TCRdb's table has in-frame clones only and misses some. The sample consists of some 68,000 clones, 90% to 95% of them appearing once. Sequenced here: peripheral blood, sampled in the second trimester of pregnancy. This clonotype originated in a female donor with multiple sclerosis, enrolled in a pregnancy study.

The chain's CDR3 is CANEAQSGNTIYF. The CDR3 bases are TGTGCCAACGAGGCTCAATCTGGAAACACCATATATTTT. The chain employs TRBV2 and TRBJ1-3; D is ambiguous. The CDR3 covers 13 residues. Per germline, CDR1 SNHLY and CDR2 FYNNEI. The V end was cut by 10 bases, the J end by 1 base, with 11 bases between.